This T cell receptor (beta chain) was recorded in a study of T cells after yellow fever vaccination. Study background: SMART-Seq v4 Ultra Low Input served to prepare low-cell-number fractions. Findings of the study overall: Most primary-vaccination clones reappeared after the booster (approximately 96% CD4, around 88% CD8).

This clonotype was recorded many times. Its matching antigen is unknown. Germline-derived CDR1 and CDR2 are SGHAT and FQNNGV. The V end was cut by 5 bases, the J end by 4 bases, with 9 bases between. This CDR3 is built from 12 residues. Researchers made TCR cDNA using 5'RACE template switching, and this step added a universal primer site and UMIs. Each CDR3 protein gets one entry after TCRdb re-called the 5' RACE reads with MiXCR. The sample carries about 340,000 distinct CDR3 sequences, over 8% recorded once. The origin of this receptor is a man aged 18 to 30 who received the YFV17D yellow fever vaccine. The chain uses TRBV11-2 and TRBJ2-7; D is unresolved. Here the sequenced sample was PBMCs, taken on the day of the first yellow fever vaccination. The DNA of the CDR3 is TGTGCCAGCAGCCTCGCAGGATACGAGCAGTACGTC. Residues: CASSLAGYEQYV.